This TCR beta chain was recorded in a study of T cell changes during pregnancy in multiple sclerosis. TCRdb keeps only in-frame clones here, not all; method: immunoSEQ multiplex PCR. The sample comprises 70,000 or so clones, about nine tenths of which are singletons, and 0.55% to 0.85% rests with the top ten. With V trimmed by 5 bases and J by 0 bases, 13 bases remained unmatched. This CDR3 region has 18 residues. Germline loops: CDR1 MDHEN, CDR2 SYDVKM. The rearrangement uses TRBV28 and TRBJ2-7; the match to TRBD2 covers 10 bases. The origin of this receptor is a female donor in good health, enrolled as a control in a pregnancy study. The input for sequencing was peripheral blood, taken in the third trimester of pregnancy. The CDR3 nucleotides are TGTGCCAGCAGTCTAATCACTAGCGGGGACTCTAGCTCCTACGAGCAGTACTTC. This sequence encodes CASSLITSGDSSSYEQYF. Combining the CDR3 with reference TRBV28 and TRBJ2-7 gives the whole variable domain DVKVTQSSRYLVKRTGEKVFLECVQDMDHENMFWYRQDPGLGLRLIYFSYDVKMKEKGDIPEGYSVSREKKERFSLILESASTNQTSMYLCASSLITSGDSSSYEQYFGPGTRLTVT.